A single sample gave rise to the 23 T cell receptor beta chains below, sequenced in a study of blood T cells in healthy people across ages. The use of a sample-barcoded 5' primer and a J-beta primer mix characterized a second PCR of roughly 7 to 11 cycles. TCRdb analysed the 5' RACE reads with MiXCR anew, one entry per CDR3 protein. The repertoire has around 1,700,000 distinct CDR3 sequences, approximately 30% of them found once; the top ten carry 7% to 9%. Sequencing was done on a sample of blood. The receptors originated from a woman younger than 45 in good health.

V gene TRBV20-1 combines with J gene TRBJ2-5, with 12 bases identical to TRBD2. Germline V gives CDR1 DFQATT, CDR2 SNEGSKA (reference sequence). The ends lost 2 bases at V and 11 bases at J; junction bases unmatched: 15. The length of the CDR3 is 16 residues. DNA of the CDR3: TGCAGTGCTAGAACCCCCTCTAGCGGGGGGGGAAATGAGCAGTACTTC. Its translation: CSARTPSSGGGNEQYF.

This clonotype has more than one count but fewer than ten. The chain recombines TRBV6-6 with TRBJ2-7; the match to TRBD1 covers 9 bases. The CDR3 extends over 14 amino acids. J gave up 2 bases and V 9 bases, and 8 bases lay outside the gene matches. Germline assignment: CDR1 MNHNY and CDR2 SVGAGI (reference sequence). CDR3: CASPENRGPYEQYF. The DNA for the CDR3 is TGTGCCAGTCCTGAGAACAGGGGGCCCTACGAGCAGTACTTC.

The V and J genes are TRBV27 and TRBJ2-1; 7 positions match TRBD2. The CDR3 extends over 16 amino acids. V dropped 0 bases and J dropped 7; count of bases not matched to a gene: 9. Germline V gene lookup returns CDR1 MNHEY and CDR2 SMNVEV (reference sequence). The CDR3 region is CASSLSRGRALNEQFF. CDR3 sequence (DNA): TGTGCCAGCAGTTTATCGAGAGGGAGGGCGCTTAATGAGCAGTTCTTC.

This clonotype was observed many times. The gene calls are TRBV20-1 and TRBJ2-5; D is unclear. Germline-derived CDR1 and CDR2 are DFQATT and SNEGSKA (reference sequence). The CDR3 has 12 residues. The V gene lost 5 bases and the J gene lost 4 bases, with 11 bases spanning the gap. CDR3 sequence (DNA): TGCAGTGCTCACGCTCACGGAGAGACCCAGTACTTC. It encodes CSAHAHGETQYF.

In its sample, this clonotype was seen a few times. This rearrangement joins TRBV4-1 to TRBJ1-1; D unresolved. Trimming pared 1 base from V and 0 bases from J, leaving 9 bases between. CDR1 and CDR2 from the germline V gene are MGHRA and YSYEKL. This CDR3 region has 15 residues. In DNA, the CDR3 is TGCGCCAGCAGCCAAGGGAAACAGCTGAACACTGAAGCTTTCTTT. This codes for CASSQGKQLNTEAFF.

This clonotype appeared many times. The chain couples TRBV9 to TRBJ2-7; D is possibly TRBD2 (5 bases). The CDR3 covers 14 residues. Germline assignment: CDR1 SGDLS and CDR2 YYNGEE. V gave up 4 bases and J gave up 7 bases, with 18 bases separating them. The DNA of the CDR3 is TGTGCCAGCAGCCCGATGACGGGATTTGGGGAGCAGTACTTC. Translation: CASSPMTGFGEQYF.

This clonotype has more than one count but fewer than ten. The genes are TRBV7-9 and TRBJ2-7, with D perhaps TRBD1 or TRBD2 (5 bases each). The CDR3 sequence is 15 residues long. The V gene lost 8 bases and the J gene lost 4 bases, with 21 bases spanning the gap. Germline V CDR1 and CDR2: SEHNR, FQNEAQ (reference sequence). The CDR3 DNA follows: TGTGCCAGCTCATCCGGGGCGGATTTGGCTTACGAGCAGTACTTC. Protein product: CASSSGADLAYEQYF.

This clonotype was counted at least ten times. The chain is built from TRBV5-1 and TRBJ1-2; D gene uncertain. Between the trimmed V and J ends, which lost 1 base and 3 bases, there was a span of 10 bases. Germline CDR1 SGHRS, CDR2 YFSETQ. The CDR3 totals 14 residues. The CDR3 reads CASSLRDLDYGYTF. DNA for the CDR3: TGCGCCAGCAGCTTGAGGGATCTGGACTATGGCTACACCTTC.

The chain has TRBV20-1 and TRBJ2-7; D is unclear. CDR3 length equals 13 residues. Germline V lookup: CDR1 DFQATT, CDR2 SNEGSKA (reference sequence). V lost 1 base, J lost 4 bases, and 11 bases lay in between. CDR3 residues: CSARGALGYEQYF. The CDR3 DNA follows: TGCAGTGCTAGAGGGGCGCTAGGGTACGAGCAGTACTTC.

This clonotype has a handful of counts. The chain recombines TRBV12-3 or TRBV12-4 with TRBJ1-3, with 7 bases fitting TRBD1. CDR3 length: 15 residues. V shed 4 bases, J shed 5 bases, and the junction held 8 bases outside the gene matches. CDR3 nucleotide sequence: TGTGCCAGCAGTTACACCGGGACAGATCGAAACACCATATATTTT. Translated, it gives CASSYTGTDRNTIYF.

V gene TRBV9 combines with J gene TRBJ2-3; D might be TRBD2 (5 bases). CDR1 is SGDLS, CDR2 YYNGEE, per germline. Trimming stripped 4 bases from V and 2 bases from J, with 11 bases between. The CDR3 spans 14 residues. CDR3 nucleotides: TGTGCCAGCAGCTCGCGGACTGACACAGATACGCAGTATTTT. Translation gives CASSSRTDTDTQYF.

This clonotype was observed a few times. The V call is TRBV29-1, the J call TRBJ1-1; 10 nucleotides match TRBD1. The CDR3 spans 14 residues. V lost 2 bases and J lost 6; bases outside the gene matches: 6. Looked up from germline, CDR1 is SQVTM and CDR2 is ANQGSEA. The CDR3 sequence is CSVELRQGAAEAFF. The CDR3, as DNA: TGCAGCGTTGAACTTCGACAGGGGGCCGCTGAAGCTTTCTTT.

This clonotype came up a few times. This chain connects TRBV18 to TRBJ2-3; D remains ambiguous. From germline, CDR1 is KGHSH and CDR2 LQKENI. The CDR3 runs 14 residues. V lost 2 bases and J lost 6, with 12 bases in between. The CDR3 sequence: CASSPNDFADTQYF. The CDR3 nucleotides are TGTGCCAGCTCACCAAATGACTTCGCCGATACGCAGTATTTT.

This clonotype was detected once. This sequence joins TRBV20-1 and TRBJ1-1, with 8 nucleotides matching TRBD1. The CDR3 length is 14 residues. Looked up from germline, CDR1 is DFQATT and CDR2 is SNEGSKA (reference sequence). V lost 3 bases and J lost 1; bases outside the gene matches: 4. The CDR3 DNA reads as TGCAGTGCTAGGCGACAGGGGCCGAACACTGAAGCTTTCTTT. Translation gives CSARRQGPNTEAFF.

In regard to this clonotype: A much larger clone differs by one base, so this may be a read error. The chain is built from TRBV28 and TRBJ2-5, with D possibly matching TRBD2 (6 bases). Matching the DNA end better, TRBJ2-1 makes the J call doubtful. Germline V lookup: CDR1 MDHEN, CDR2 SYDVKM. This CDR3 spans 13 amino acids. The CDR3 here is CASSALAKETQFF. CDR3 bases: TGTGCCAGCAGTGCGCTAGCGAAAGAGACCCAGTTCTTC.

There are many counts of this clonotype. The V gene is TRBV12-3 or TRBV12-4, the J gene TRBJ2-5; possibly TRBD2 for D (5 bases). This CDR3 spans 14 amino acids. The V end was cut by 0 bases, the J end by 3 bases, with 8 bases between. The CDR3 DNA follows: TGTGCCAGCAGTTTAGCTTGGACTGAAGAGACCCAGTACTTC. Amino acids: CASSLAWTEETQYF.

The chain links TRBV7-9 to TRBJ1-2; TRBD1 matches 8 bases. Germline CDR1 is SEHNR and CDR2 is FQNEAQ (reference sequence). The V segment lost 5 bases and the J segment 10 bases; nucleotides outside the gene matches: 9. This CDR3 spans 13 amino acids. CDR3 sequence: CASSPRGQEYYTF. DNA of the CDR3: TGTGCCAGCAGCCCCCGGGGACAGGAGTACTACACCTTC.

The gene calls are TRBV6-2 or TRBV6-3 and TRBJ2-5; a possible D gene is TRBD2 (5 bases). The CDR3 extends over 14 amino acids. Germline CDR1 and CDR2: MNHEY and SVGEGT. V was clipped by 5 bases and J by 3 bases, with 13 bases between them. DNA for the CDR3: TGTGCCAGCAGTGCGCCGGGGTGGAAAGAGACCCAGTACTTC. Translated: CASSAPGWKETQYF.

The chain uses TRBV6-5 and TRBJ2-2; the match to TRBD2 covers 7 bases. Trimming at V came to 0 bases and at J to 8 bases, leaving 15 bases not matched to a gene. CDR1 and CDR2 from the germline V gene are MNHEY and SVGAGI. The CDR3 has 18 residues. CDR3 region: CASSYSIREGRAMGELFF. As DNA, the CDR3 is TGTGCCAGCAGTTACTCAATCCGGGAAGGGAGGGCAATGGGGGAGCTGTTTTTT.

As for this clonotype: Given a much more abundant clone one base away, this may be a read error. The V and J genes are TRBV12-5 and TRBJ2-4; D might be TRBD2 (5 bases). Trimming removed 6 bases at V and 3 bases at J, with 12 bases between. The CDR3 is 14 amino acids. Germline loops: CDR1 LGHNT, CDR2 FRNRAP. CDR3 loop: CASGPARDKNIQYF. DNA of the CDR3: TGTGCTAGTGGGCCCGCCCGGGACAAAAACATTCAGTACTTC.

J is TRBJ1-2 and V is TRBV27, with a possible D match to TRBD1 (5 bases). CDR3 length equals 14 residues. Germline CDR1 reads MNHEY; CDR2 reads SMNVEV (reference sequence). Trimming pared 7 bases from V and 8 bases from J, leaving 20 bases between. The DNA for the CDR3 is TGTGCCAGCAAAGGGTCCGGGGCCGCTGGGGGCTACACCTTC. It yields the protein CASKGSGAAGGYTF.

This clonotype was seen a few times. The chain is built from TRBV6-6 and TRBJ1-4, with TRBD1 as a possible D gene (6 bases). Germline V CDR1 and CDR2: MNHNY, SVGAGI (reference sequence). V was clipped by 8 bases and J by 7 bases, with 11 bases between them. CDR3 length: 12 residues. CDR3 sequence: CASQGTGEKLFF. The CDR3 DNA reads TGTGCCAGCCAGGGGACGGGTGAAAAACTGTTTTTT.

The table lists this clonotype with a few counts. The gene calls are TRBV5-1 and TRBJ2-1; TRBD2 matches 8 bases. The germline CDR1 and CDR2 sequences are SGHRS and YFSETQ. V gave up 3 bases and J gave up 7 bases; unmatched junction bases: 18. There are 18 residues in the CDR3. CDR3 sequence: CASSSDSGISRGGNEQFF. CDR3 in DNA: TGCGCCAGCAGCTCGGATAGCGGGATCTCCAGAGGGGGGAATGAGCAGTTCTTC.